The entry below gives a single TCR beta chain sequence along with its context. The antigen is unknown. The record originates from a study of chemoradiotherapy in HPV16-positive cancers. Overall study: Candidate HPV-specific T-cell clones and common TCR motifs came from functional assays in a couple of HPV16-positive patients. Study-level findings and limits: In HPV16-positive patients, HPV-responsive T-cell expansion tracked better recurrence-free survival. Candidate HPV-specific clones and E7-related TCR motifs grew in tumor during treatment. HPV-specific T cells were functionally defined from only a couple of HPV16-positive patients.

TCRdb's table, derived via immunoSEQ multiplex PCR, lists solely in-frame clones and lacks some. The sample lists around 16,000 clones; more than 75% were seen once. V lost 7 bases, J lost 2 bases, and 9 bases lay in between. Germline CDR1 and CDR2: MNHEY and SVGAGI. The CDR3 consists of 13 residues. The clonotype was recovered from a human donor with HPV-associated anogenital cancer. The chain uses TRBV6-5 and TRBJ1-3, with D unclear. The specimen was collected from a patient who underwent chemoradiotherapy. The CDR3 loop reads CASTTLAGNTIYF. The CDR3 DNA reads as TGTGCCAGCACCACACTCGCTGGAAACACCATATATTTT.